The 14 T cell receptor beta chains below come from one sample, sequenced in a study of cytomegalovirus exposure and HLA in healthy donors. 60 Vbeta and 13 Jbeta primers were used in PCR. The protocol was immunoSEQ multiplex PCR, while the TCRdb copy is restricted to in-frame clones and leaves out a portion. The table has some 180,000 clones, 82% seen once. Sample: PBMCs. The receptors shown here come from a man between 40 and 49 years old in good health and CMV-seronegative.

The rearrangement joins TRBV9 to TRBJ2-7; 9 nucleotides match TRBD2. J lost 2 bases, V lost 0 bases, and 3 bases had no gene match. The CDR3 spans 15 residues. Germline CDR1 and CDR2: SGDLS and YYNGEE. CDR3 sequence reads: CASSVAASGTYEQYF. The CDR3 nucleotides are TGTGCCAGCAGCGTAGCGGCTAGCGGGACCTACGAGCAGTACTTC.

CDR3 residues: CASSDRGVERSPLHF. DNA of the CDR3: TGTGCCAGCAGCGACAGGGGAGTTGAACGTTCACCCCTCCACTTT. The genes are TRBV9 and TRBJ1-6, with 7 nucleotides matching TRBD1. Germline trimming cut 3 bases from V and 9 bases from J; bases unmatched to any gene: 9. This CDR3 spans 15 amino acids. Germline CDR1 SGDLS, CDR2 YYNGEE.

This rearrangement joins TRBV9 to TRBJ2-4; D call uncertain. Germline V gene data show CDR1 as SGDLS and CDR2 as YYNGEE. The V and J ends lost 0 bases and 0 bases respectively, with 13 bases between them. The CDR3 is made up of 17 amino acids. This chain's CDR3 is CASSVAPGTGAKNIQYF. The CDR3 DNA reads as TGTGCCAGCAGCGTAGCTCCAGGAACCGGAGCCAAAAACATTCAGTACTTC.

The chain uses TRBV2 and TRBJ2-7, with 9 bases aligning to TRBD1. Germline assignment: CDR1 SNHLY and CDR2 FYNNEI. The CDR3 spans 14 residues. V trimming: 6 bases; J trimming: 6 bases; junction bases outside the gene matches: 9. The CDR3 spells CASSIPGQGLEQYF. DNA for the CDR3: TGTGCCAGCAGCATCCCGGGACAGGGACTCGAGCAGTACTTC.

This clone has only one observation. The chain carries TRBV27 and TRBJ2-5, with 8 bases lining up with TRBD1. CDR1 MNHEY and CDR2 SMNVEV come from the germline V gene (reference sequence). The CDR3 extends over 18 amino acids. The V and J ends lost 5 bases and 4 bases, in that order; junction bases with no gene match: 18. This CDR3 is CASSLSAQGASIRETQYF. The CDR3 nucleotides read TGTGCCAGCAGTCTCTCGGCGCAGGGGGCTTCAATTCGAGAGACCCAGTACTTC.

DNA of the CDR3: TGTGCCAGCAACCTAGCGGGGGGCTACAATGAGCAGTTCTTC. Amino acids: CASNLAGGYNEQFF. This rearrangement joins TRBV4-2 to TRBJ2-1; TRBD2 matches 11 bases. CDR1 and CDR2 (germline): LGHNA, YNFKEQ. The trim removed 7 bases at V and 3 bases at J, leaving 2 bases unmatched. There are 14 residues in the CDR3.

The rearrangement links TRBV7-8 to TRBJ2-7, with TRBD1 matching 8 bases. V was clipped by 5 bases and J by 6 bases; unmatched bases: 9. The CDR3 consists of 14 residues. In germline, CDR1 is SGHVS, CDR2 FQNEAQ. The CDR3: CASSPGGRSSEQYF. CDR3 nucleotides: TGTGCCAGCAGCCCAGGGGGCAGGTCGAGCGAGCAGTACTTC.

This chain connects TRBV7-9 to TRBJ1-4; D ambiguous. CDR3 size: 12 residues. The V end was cut by 1 base, the J end by 8 bases, with 5 bases between. Per the germline V gene, CDR1 is SEHNR and CDR2 is FQNEAQ (reference sequence). CDR3 in amino acids: CASSLGREKLFF. Here the CDR3 DNA reads TGTGCCAGCAGCTTAGGCAGGGAAAAACTGTTTTTT.

CDR3 sequence reads: CASRPTGGGETQYF. DNA for the CDR3: TGTGCCAGCAGACCGACAGGAGGAGGAGAGACCCAGTACTTC. The V and J genes are TRBV27 and TRBJ2-5; D possibly corresponds to TRBD1 (6 bases). Germline assignment: CDR1 MNHEY and CDR2 SMNVEV (reference sequence). This CDR3 is 14 amino acids long. V lost 6 bases and J lost 4, with 15 bases in between.

The count of this clone is one. The CDR3 is CASGTGFSYEQYF. CDR3 DNA: TGTGCCAGCGGGACAGGATTCTCCTACGAGCAGTACTTC. The chain links TRBV11-3 to TRBJ2-7; 8 bases match TRBD1. After removal of 8 bases from V and 0 bases from J, the junction contained 3 bases not matched to a gene. CDR3 length equals 13 residues. The germline gives CDR1 SGHNT, CDR2 YENEEA.

The count of this clone is one. V usage is TRBV29-1 and J usage is TRBJ1-1; D ambiguous. This CDR3 has 12 amino acids. Germline V CDR1 and CDR2: SQVTM, ANQGSEA. V was pared by 7 bases and J by 1 base, with 10 bases between. The CDR3 DNA follows: TGCAGCGCCGCCGCGGGGAACACTGAAGCTTTCTTT. Its protein product is CSAAAGNTEAFF.

V is TRBV20-1 and J is TRBJ1-1, with D perhaps TRBD1 (5 bases). The length of the CDR3 is 10 residues. Germline CDR1 DFQATT, CDR2 SNEGSKA (reference sequence). V was shortened by 2 bases and J by 8 bases, with 6 bases between the two germline ends. Here the CDR3 DNA reads TGCAGTGCTAGAAACAGGGAAGCTTTCTTT. Residues: CSARNREAFF.

The J gene is TRBJ2-1, the V gene TRBV28, with a possible D match to TRBD2 (5 bases). Germline CDR1 MDHEN, CDR2 SYDVKM. The CDR3 consists of 16 residues. The V end lost 6 bases, the J end lost 5 bases, and 20 bases lay between the germline ends. CDR3 sequence reads: CASSYPGYTRDNEQFF. The CDR3 DNA follows: TGTGCCAGCAGCTACCCGGGGTATACTAGAGACAATGAGCAGTTCTTC.

The J gene is TRBJ2-6, the V gene TRBV6-6, with a tentative D call TRBD1 (5 bases). The ends were cut back, 4 bases at V and 2 bases at J, with 9 bases in the middle. Germline V gene data show CDR1 as MNHNY and CDR2 as SVGAGI (reference sequence). This CDR3 comprises 15 residues. CDR3 protein: CASSSQGTGANVLTF. The CDR3 DNA sequence: TGTGCCAGCAGTTCCCAGGGTACTGGGGCCAACGTCCTGACTTTC.